This T cell receptor beta chain was observed in a study of blood T cell repertoires in COVID-19. The table came from immunoSEQ multiplex PCR; TCRdb's copy has only in-frame clones and leaves some out. This sample has some 300,000 clones, with over 85% found just once. CDR3 length: 14 amino acids. Germline V gene sequence: CDR1 MNHEY, CDR2 SMNVEV (reference sequence). The V and J ends lost 8 bases and 0 bases respectively, with 12 bases between them. The specimen sequenced was peripheral blood. V is TRBV27 and J is TRBJ2-3; D possibly corresponds to TRBD2 (6 bases). The sequence was collected from a woman in her thirties with COVID-19, enrolled during active disease. The CDR3 bases are TGTGCCAGCCGGGACTTCTTAAGCACAGATACGCAGTATTTT. Residues: CASRDFLSTDTQYF.